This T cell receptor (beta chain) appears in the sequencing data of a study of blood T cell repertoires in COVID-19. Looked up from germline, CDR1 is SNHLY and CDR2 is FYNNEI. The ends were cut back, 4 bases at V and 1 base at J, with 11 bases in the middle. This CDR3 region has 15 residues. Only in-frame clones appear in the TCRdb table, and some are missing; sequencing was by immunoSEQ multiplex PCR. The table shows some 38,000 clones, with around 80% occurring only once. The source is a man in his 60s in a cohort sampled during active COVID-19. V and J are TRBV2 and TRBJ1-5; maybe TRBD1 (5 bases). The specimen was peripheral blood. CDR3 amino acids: CASSVQGGSNQPQHF. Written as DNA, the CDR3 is TGTGCCAGCAGTGTTCAGGGAGGGAGCAATCAGCCCCAGCATTTT.